This T cell receptor beta chain derives from a study of cytomegalovirus exposure and HLA in healthy donors. On the study more broadly: Among about 179 million T cells, an earlier analysis found 117 million unique TCR beta sequences.

The PCR made use of 60 Vbeta and 13 Jbeta primers. Libraries were prepared by immunoSEQ multiplex PCR; TCRdb keeps only in-frame clonotypes and omits some of them. Of 100,000 to 150,000 clones in the sample, roughly four fifths were seen once. This clone was recorded only once. Antigen specificity is unknown. Regarding the study as a whole: Researchers catalogued 164 TCR beta chains as cytomegalovirus-associated.

The TCR comes from a woman aged 35 to 49 in good health and CMV-seropositive. The specimen sequenced was PBMCs.

The CDR3 spells CSVALRPTSGSYTQYF. The DNA of the CDR3 is TGCAGCGTTGCCCTACGCCCGACTAGCGGGAGTTATACGCAGTATTTT. This chain uses TRBV29-1 with TRBJ2-3, with 12 bases fitting TRBD2. J was trimmed by 7 bases and V by 4 bases; bases with no gene match: 12. CDR1 and CDR2 (germline): SQVTM, ANQGSEA. This CDR3 comprises 16 residues.